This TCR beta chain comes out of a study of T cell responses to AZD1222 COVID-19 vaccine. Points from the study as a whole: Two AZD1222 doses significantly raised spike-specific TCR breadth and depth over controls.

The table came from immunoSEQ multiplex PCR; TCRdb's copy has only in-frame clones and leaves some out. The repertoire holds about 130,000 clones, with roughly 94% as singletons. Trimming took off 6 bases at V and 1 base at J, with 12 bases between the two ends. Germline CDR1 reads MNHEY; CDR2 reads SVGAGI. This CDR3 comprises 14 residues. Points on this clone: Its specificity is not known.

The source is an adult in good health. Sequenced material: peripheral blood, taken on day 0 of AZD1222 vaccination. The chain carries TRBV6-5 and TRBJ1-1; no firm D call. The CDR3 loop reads CASSQSWANTEAFF. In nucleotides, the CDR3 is TGTGCCAGCAGCCAAAGCTGGGCGAACACTGAAGCTTTCTTT.